This T cell receptor (beta chain) appears in the sequencing data of a study of T cells in Graves' hyperthyroidism and ophthalmopathy. Trimming cost V 1 base and J 0 bases, with 10 bases left between them. This CDR3 region has 15 residues. Germline CDR1 and CDR2: SNHLY and FYNNEI. RNA transcripts served as the template for amplifying TCR beta CDR3 regions. HTBI primers were the set used in a first-round RT-PCR of the TCR CDR3. TCRdb analysed the multiplex PCR reads with MiXCR anew, one entry per CDR3 protein. The repertoire includes hundreds of thousands of distinct CDR3 sequences, around a sixth of them detected once, and roughly 17% sits in the top ten. This clonotype appeared a few times. Being one base from a much bigger clone, this may be a read error.

This TCR came from a woman aged 45 to 65 with Graves' hyperthyroidism that later progressed to Graves' ophthalmopathy. The chain carries TRBV2 and TRBJ2-7; maybe TRBD1 (6 bases). Sample: blood. In nucleotides, the CDR3 is TGTGCCAGCAGTGAAGGGACAGCCAACTCCTACGAGCAGTACTTC. Amino acids: CASSEGTANSYEQYF.